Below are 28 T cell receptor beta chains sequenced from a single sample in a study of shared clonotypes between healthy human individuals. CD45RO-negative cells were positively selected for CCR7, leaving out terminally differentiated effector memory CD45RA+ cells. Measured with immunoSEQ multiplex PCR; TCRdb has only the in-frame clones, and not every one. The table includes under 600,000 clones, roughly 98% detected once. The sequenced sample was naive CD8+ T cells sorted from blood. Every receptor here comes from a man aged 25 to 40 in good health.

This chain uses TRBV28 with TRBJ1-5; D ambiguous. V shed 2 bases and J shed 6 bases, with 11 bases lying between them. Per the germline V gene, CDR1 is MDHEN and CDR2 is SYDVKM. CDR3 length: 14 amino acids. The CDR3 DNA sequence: TGTGCCAGCAGTTTACAGCGGTCGAGTCAGCCCCAGCATTTT. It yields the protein CASSLQRSSQPQHF.

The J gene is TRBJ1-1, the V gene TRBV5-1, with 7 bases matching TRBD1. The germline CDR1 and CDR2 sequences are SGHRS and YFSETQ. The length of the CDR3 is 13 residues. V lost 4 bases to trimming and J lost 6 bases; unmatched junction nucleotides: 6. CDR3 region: CASSQGVDPEAFF. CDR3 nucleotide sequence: TGCGCCAGCAGCCAGGGGGTTGATCCTGAAGCTTTCTTT.

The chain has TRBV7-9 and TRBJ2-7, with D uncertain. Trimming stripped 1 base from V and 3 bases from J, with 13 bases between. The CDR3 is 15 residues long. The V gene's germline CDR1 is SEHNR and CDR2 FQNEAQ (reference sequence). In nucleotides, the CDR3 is TGTGCCAGCAGCTTAGGATGGGCCCTAGTCTACGAGCAGTACTTC. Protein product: CASSLGWALVYEQYF.

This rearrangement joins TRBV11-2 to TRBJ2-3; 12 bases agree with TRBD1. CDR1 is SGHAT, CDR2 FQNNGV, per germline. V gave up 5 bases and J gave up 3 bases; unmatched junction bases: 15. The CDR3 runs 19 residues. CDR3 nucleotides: TGTGCCAGCAGCGACCGACGCCGGGACAGGGGGCTTTGGACAGATACGCAGTATTTT. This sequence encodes CASSDRRRDRGLWTDTQYF.

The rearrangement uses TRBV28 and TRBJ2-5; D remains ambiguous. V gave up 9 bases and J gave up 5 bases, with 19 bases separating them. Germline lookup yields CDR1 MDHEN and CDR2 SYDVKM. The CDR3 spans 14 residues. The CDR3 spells CASRQPARRETQYF. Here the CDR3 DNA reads TGTGCCAGTAGGCAGCCCGCCCGCCGTGAGACCCAGTACTTC.

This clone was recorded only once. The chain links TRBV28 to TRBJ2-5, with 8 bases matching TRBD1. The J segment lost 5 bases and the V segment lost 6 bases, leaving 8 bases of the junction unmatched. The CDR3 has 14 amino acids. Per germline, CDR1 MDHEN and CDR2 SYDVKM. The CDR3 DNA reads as TGTGCCAGCAGCTTCCGGACAGGGCTGGAGACCCAGTACTTC. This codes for CASSFRTGLETQYF.

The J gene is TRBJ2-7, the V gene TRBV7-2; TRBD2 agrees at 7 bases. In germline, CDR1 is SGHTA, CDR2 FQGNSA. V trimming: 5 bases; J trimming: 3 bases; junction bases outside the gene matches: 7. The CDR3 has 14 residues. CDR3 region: CASSGIAGNYEQYF. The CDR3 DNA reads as TGTGCCAGCAGCGGAATAGCGGGCAACTACGAGCAGTACTTC.

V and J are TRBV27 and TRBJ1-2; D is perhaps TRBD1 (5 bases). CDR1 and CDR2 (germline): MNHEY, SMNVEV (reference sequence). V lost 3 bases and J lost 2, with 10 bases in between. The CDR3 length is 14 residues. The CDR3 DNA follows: TGTGCCAGCAGTTTCGGCAGGGAGAACTATGGCTACACCTTC. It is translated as CASSFGRENYGYTF.

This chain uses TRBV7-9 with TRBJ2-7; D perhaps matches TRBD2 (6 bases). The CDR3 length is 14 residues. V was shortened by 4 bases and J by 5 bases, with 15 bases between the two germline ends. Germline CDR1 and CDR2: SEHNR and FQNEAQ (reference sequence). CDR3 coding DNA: TGTGCCAGCAGCTCCAGACTAGGCTTCCACGAGCAGTACTTC. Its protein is CASSSRLGFHEQYF. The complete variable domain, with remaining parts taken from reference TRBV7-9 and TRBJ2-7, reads DTGVSQNPRHKITKRGQNVTFRCDPISEHNRLYWYRQTLGQGPEFLTYFQNEAQLEKSRLLSDRFSAERPKGSFSTLEIQRTEQGDSAMYLCASSSRLGFHEQYFGPGTRLTVT.

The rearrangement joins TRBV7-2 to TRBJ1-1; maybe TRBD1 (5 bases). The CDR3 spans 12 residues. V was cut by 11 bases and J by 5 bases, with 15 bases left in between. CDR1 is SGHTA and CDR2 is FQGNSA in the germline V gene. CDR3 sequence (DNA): TGTGCCGGGGCGGGAGTCGGGACTGAAGCTTTCTTT. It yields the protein CAGAGVGTEAFF.

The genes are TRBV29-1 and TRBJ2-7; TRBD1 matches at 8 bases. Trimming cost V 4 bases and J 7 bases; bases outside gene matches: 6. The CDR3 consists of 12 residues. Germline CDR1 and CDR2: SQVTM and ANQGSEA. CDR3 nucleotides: TGCAGCGTTGTGGGGGACAGGAGTGAGCAGTACTTC. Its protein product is CSVVGDRSEQYF.

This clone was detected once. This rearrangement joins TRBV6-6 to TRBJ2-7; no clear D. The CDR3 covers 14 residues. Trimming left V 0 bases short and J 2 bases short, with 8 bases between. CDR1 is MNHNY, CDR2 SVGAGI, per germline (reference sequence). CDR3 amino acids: CASSYSRRAYEQYF. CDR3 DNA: TGTGCCAGCAGTTACTCGAGAAGAGCCTACGAGCAGTACTTC.

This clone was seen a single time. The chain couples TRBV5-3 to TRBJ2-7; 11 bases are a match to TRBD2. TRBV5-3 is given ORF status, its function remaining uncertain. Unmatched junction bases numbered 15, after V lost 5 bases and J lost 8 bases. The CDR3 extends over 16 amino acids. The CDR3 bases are TGTGCCAGAAGACTATACCCTAGCGGGAGGCCCCCTAAGCAGTACTTC. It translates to CARRLYPSGRPPKQYF.

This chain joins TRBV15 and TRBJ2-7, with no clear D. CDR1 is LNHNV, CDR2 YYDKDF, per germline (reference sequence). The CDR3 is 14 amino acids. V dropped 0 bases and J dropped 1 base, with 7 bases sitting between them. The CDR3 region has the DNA TGTGCCACCAGCAGAGATCCGGGTTCCTACGAGCAGTACTTC. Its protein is CATSRDPGSYEQYF.

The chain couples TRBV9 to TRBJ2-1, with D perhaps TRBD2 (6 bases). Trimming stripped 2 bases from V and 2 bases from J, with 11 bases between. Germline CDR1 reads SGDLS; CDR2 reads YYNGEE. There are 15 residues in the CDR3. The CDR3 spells CASSVDTGAYNEQFF. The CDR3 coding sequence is TGTGCCAGCAGCGTGGATACGGGGGCCTACAATGAGCAGTTCTTC.

The CDR3 sequence is CASSLRREVDTQYF. CDR3 DNA sequence: TGTGCCAGCAGCTTACGGCGGGAGGTCGATACGCAGTATTTT. The rearrangement joins TRBV5-4 to TRBJ2-3; TRBD2 matches at 8 bases. The CDR3 consists of 14 residues. The V gene end was trimmed by 2 bases and the J gene end by 6 bases; junction bases not matched to a gene: 5. Germline V gene data show CDR1 as SGHNT and CDR2 as YYREEE (reference sequence).

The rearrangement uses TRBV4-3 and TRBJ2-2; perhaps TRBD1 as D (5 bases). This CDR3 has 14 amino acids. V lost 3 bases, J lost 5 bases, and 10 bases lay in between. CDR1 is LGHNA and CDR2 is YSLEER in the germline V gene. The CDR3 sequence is CASSQFRGTGELFF. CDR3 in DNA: TGCGCCAGCAGCCAGTTTAGGGGAACCGGGGAGCTGTTTTTT.

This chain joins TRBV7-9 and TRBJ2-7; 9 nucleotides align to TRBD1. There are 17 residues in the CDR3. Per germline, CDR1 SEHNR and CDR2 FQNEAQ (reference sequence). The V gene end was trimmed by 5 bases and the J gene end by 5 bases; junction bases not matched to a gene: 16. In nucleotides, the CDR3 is TGTGCCAGCAGCCCCGGGACAGGGTCGGGGCTTACGGACGAGCAGTACTTC. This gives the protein CASSPGTGSGLTDEQYF.

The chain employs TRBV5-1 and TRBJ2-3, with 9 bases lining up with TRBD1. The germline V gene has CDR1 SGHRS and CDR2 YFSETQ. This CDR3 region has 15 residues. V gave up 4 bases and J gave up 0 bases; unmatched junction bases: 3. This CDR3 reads CASSTQGASTDTQYF. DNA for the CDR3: TGCGCCAGCAGCACACAGGGGGCAAGCACAGATACGCAGTATTTT. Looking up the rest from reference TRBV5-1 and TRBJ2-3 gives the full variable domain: KAGVTQTPRYLIKTRGQQVTLSCSPISGHRSVSWYQQTPGQGLQFLFEYFSETQRNKGNFPGRFSGRQFSNSRSEMNVSTLELGDSALYLCASSTQGASTDTQYFGPGTRLTVL.

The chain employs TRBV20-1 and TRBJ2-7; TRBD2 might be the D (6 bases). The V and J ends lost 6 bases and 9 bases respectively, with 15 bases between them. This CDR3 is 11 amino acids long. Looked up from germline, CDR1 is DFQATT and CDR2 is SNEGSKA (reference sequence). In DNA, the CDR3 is TGCAGTGCCACAAAGGAGGGGCCGCAGTACTTC. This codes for CSATKEGPQYF.

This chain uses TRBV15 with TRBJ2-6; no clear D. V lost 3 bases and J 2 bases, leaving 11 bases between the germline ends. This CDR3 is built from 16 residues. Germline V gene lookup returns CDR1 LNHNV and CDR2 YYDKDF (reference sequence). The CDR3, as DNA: TGTGCCACCAGCAGCTACGGCCCGGCTGGGGCCAACGTCCTGACTTTC. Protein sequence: CATSSYGPAGANVLTF.

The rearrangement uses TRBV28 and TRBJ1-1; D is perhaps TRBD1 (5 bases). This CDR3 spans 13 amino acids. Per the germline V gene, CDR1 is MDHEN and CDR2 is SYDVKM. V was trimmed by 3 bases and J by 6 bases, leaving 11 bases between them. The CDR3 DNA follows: TGTGCCAGCAGTTTTCGGGGGTACGCTGAAGCTTTCTTT. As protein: CASSFRGYAEAFF.

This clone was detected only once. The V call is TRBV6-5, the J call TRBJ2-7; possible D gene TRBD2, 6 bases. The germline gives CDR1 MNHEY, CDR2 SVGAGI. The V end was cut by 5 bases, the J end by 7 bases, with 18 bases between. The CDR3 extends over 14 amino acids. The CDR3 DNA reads TGTGCCAGCAGTAACGGAGGGGTTCGATGGGAGCAGTACTTC. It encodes CASSNGGVRWEQYF.

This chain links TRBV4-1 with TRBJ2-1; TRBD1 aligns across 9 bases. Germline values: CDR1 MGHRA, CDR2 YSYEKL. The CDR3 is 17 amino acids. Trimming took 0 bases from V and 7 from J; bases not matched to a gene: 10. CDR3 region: CASSQDETGGLTNEQFF. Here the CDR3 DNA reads TGCGCCAGCAGCCAAGATGAGACAGGGGGTCTTACAAATGAGCAGTTCTTC.

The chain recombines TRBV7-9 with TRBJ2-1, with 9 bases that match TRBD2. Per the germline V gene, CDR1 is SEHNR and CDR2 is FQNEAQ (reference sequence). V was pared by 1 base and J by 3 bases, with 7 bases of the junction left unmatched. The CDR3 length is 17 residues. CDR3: CASSLGPLAGNYNEQFF. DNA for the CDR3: TGTGCCAGCAGCTTAGGGCCGCTAGCGGGAAACTACAATGAGCAGTTCTTC.

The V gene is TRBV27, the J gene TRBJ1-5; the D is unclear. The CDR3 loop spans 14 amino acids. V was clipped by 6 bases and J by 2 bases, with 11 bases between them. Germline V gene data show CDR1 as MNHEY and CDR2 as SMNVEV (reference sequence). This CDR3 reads CASSWALGNQPQHF. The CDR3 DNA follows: TGTGCCAGCAGCTGGGCTCTGGGCAATCAGCCCCAGCATTTT.

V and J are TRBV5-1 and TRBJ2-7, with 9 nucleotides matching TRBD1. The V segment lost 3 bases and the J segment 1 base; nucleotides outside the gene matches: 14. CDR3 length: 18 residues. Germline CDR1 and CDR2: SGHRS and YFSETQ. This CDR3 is CASSSQTSGTGNSYEQYF. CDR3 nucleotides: TGCGCCAGCAGCTCCCAGACCTCCGGGACAGGGAATTCCTACGAGCAGTACTTC.

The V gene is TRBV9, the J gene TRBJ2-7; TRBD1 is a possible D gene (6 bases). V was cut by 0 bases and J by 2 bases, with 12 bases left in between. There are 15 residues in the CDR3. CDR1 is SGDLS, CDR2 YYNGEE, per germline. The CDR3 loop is CASSVDREATYEQYF. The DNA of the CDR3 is TGTGCCAGCAGCGTAGACAGGGAAGCTACCTACGAGCAGTACTTC.